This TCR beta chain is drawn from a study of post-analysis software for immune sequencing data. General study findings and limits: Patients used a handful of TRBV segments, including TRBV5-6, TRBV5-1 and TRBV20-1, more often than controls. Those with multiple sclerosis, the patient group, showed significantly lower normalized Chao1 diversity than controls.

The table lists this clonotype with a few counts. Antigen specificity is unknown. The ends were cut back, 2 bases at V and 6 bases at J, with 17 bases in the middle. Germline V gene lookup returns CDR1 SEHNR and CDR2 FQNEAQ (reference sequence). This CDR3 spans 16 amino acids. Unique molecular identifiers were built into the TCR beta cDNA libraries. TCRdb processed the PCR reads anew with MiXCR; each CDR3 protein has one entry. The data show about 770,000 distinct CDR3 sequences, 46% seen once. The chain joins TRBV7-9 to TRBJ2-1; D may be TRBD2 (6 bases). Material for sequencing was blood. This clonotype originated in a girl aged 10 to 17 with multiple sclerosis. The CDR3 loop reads CASSLTRDFPGNEQFF. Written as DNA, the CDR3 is TGTGCCAGCAGCTTAACCCGGGACTTCCCTGGCAATGAGCAGTTCTTC.